A selection of T cell receptor beta chains follows, all from one sample in a study of T cell repertoires in ileal Crohn's disease. The data were produced by immunoSEQ multiplex PCR, yet TCRdb's version contains in-frame clones alone and is incomplete. The table has about 1,900 clones, 65% to 80% seen once; the top ten hold approximately 9.9%. The sequenced sample consisted of ileal tissue. These receptors were taken from an adult with Crohn's disease. Both conserved end residues are part of each CDR3. The D gene is left open where the match is weak. Size tells how often a clone was seen (once, few, many) or the class of an expanded clone, and some rows leave it out.

J gene	V gene	clone size	D gene	CDR3 protein	CDR3 DNA
TRBJ2-1	TRBV11-2	NA	TRBD2	CASSHGSLWGGEQFF	TGTGCCAGCAGCCATGGGAGCCTTTGGGGGGGTGAGCAGTTCTTC
TRBJ2-1	TRBV7-9	NA	TRBD1	CASSYHSRQGTYNEQFF	TGTGCCAGCAGCTATCATTCGAGACAGGGAACCTACAATGAGCAGTTCTTC
TRBJ2-1	TRBV9	NA	TRBD1	CASSVRDRAYNEQFF	TGTGCCAGCAGCGTTCGTGACAGGGCCTACAATGAGCAGTTCTTC
TRBJ1-2	TRBV4-3	NA	TRBD1	CASSQGLQGSGYTF	TGCGCCAGCAGCCAGGGCCTACAGGGGAGTGGCTACACCTTC
TRBJ1-1	TRBV11-2	NA	NA	CASSSTDRNTEAFF	TGTGCCAGCAGCTCGACCGACAGGAACACTGAAGCTTTCTTT
TRBJ1-1	TRBV2	few	TRBD1	CASSEQGARSEAFF	TGTGCCAGCAGTGAACAGGGGGCGCGGTCTGAAGCTTTCTTT
TRBJ1-1	TRBV5-1	NA	NA	CASSAGLMNTEAFF	TGCGCCAGCAGCGCGGGTCTGATGAACACTGAAGCTTTCTTT
TRBJ2-7	TRBV11-2	NA	NA	CASSLVEGRRYF	TGTGCCAGCAGCTTAGTGGAGGGAAGGCGGTACTTC
TRBJ1-2	TRBV4-1	NA	TRBD1	CASSQTSQGDYGYTF	TGCGCCAGCAGCCAGACTTCACAGGGGGACTATGGCTACACCTTC
TRBJ1-5	TRBV7-9	NA	NA	CASSLGDTSSQPQHF	TGTGCCAGCAGCTTAGGCGACACCTCAAGTCAGCCCCAGCATTTT
TRBJ2-3	TRBV30	NA	TRBD2	CAWSLTGGSTDTQYF	TGTGCCTGGAGTTTGACGGGAGGAAGCACAGATACGCAGTATTTT
TRBJ2-1	TRBV5-1	few	TRBD2	CASSLASGGQDEQFF	TGCGCCAGCAGCTTGGCGTCGGGGGGGCAAGATGAGCAGTTCTTC
TRBJ2-5	TRBV4-2	NA	NA	CASSQEGDQETQYF	TGTGCCAGCAGCCAAGAAGGGGACCAAGAGACCCAGTACTTC
TRBJ1-2	TRBV11-2	few	NA	CASSSERARGGYTF	TGTGCCAGCAGCTCCGAGAGGGCCCGAGGCGGCTACACCTTC
TRBJ1-2	TRBV5-6	NA	NA	CASSFGTGIYGYTF	TGTGCCAGCAGCTTTGGAACAGGGATCTATGGCTACACCTTC
TRBJ1-5	TRBV30	NA	TRBD1	CAWTDRGINQPQHF	TGTGCCTGGACAGACAGGGGAATTAATCAGCCCCAGCATTTT
TRBJ1-1	TRBV30	NA	TRBD1	CAWSVSRGHEAFF	TGTGCCTGGAGTGTATCCAGGGGGCATGAAGCTTTCTTT
TRBJ2-1	TRBV19	few	TRBD1	CASRQGGQGAGEQFF	TGTGCCAGTAGACAAGGGGGACAGGGGGCGGGTGAGCAGTTCTTC
TRBJ2-3	TRBV19	NA	NA	CASSIDTRSTDTQYF	TGTGCCAGTAGTATAGATACGCGGAGCACAGATACGCAGTATTTT
TRBJ2-2	TRBV11-3	NA	NA	CASSAGLITNTGELFF	TGTGCCAGCAGCGCCGGACTCATTACGAACACCGGGGAGCTGTTTTTT
TRBJ1-1	TRBV5-4	NA	TRBD1	CASSRRDRVNTEAFF	TGTGCCAGCAGCCGAAGGGACAGGGTGAACACTGAAGCTTTCTTT
TRBJ1-4	TRBV18	NA	NA	CASSPGTSSATNEKLFF	TGTGCCAGCTCGCCCGGGACAAGCTCTGCAACTAATGAAAAACTGTTTTTT
TRBJ2-1	TRBV7-8	NA	TRBD2	CASSLRAGGSYNEQFF	TGTGCCAGCAGCTTAAGGGCGGGAGGATCCTACAATGAGCAGTTCTTC
TRBJ2-7	TRBV28	NA	NA	CASSLAGSPEQYF	TGTGCCAGCAGTTTGGCGGGGTCTCCCGAGCAGTACTTC
TRBJ2-1	TRBV6-1	NA	TRBD2	CASSAHGLAGLNEQFF	TGTGCCAGCAGTGCCCATGGACTAGCGGGTCTCAATGAGCAGTTCTTC
TRBJ1-2	TRBV7-2	NA	TRBD1	CASSLIAGGGYGYTF	TGTGCCAGCAGCTTAATCGCAGGGGGCGGTTATGGCTACACCTTC
TRBJ2-1	TRBV5-5	NA	TRBD2	CASSLRLAGGPYNEQFF	TGTGCCAGCAGCTTGAGACTAGCGGGGGGGCCCTACAATGAGCAGTTCTTC
TRBJ2-7	TRBV20-1	NA	NA	CSARAVYEQYF	TGCAGTGCTAGGGCGGTTTACGAGCAGTACTTC
TRBJ1-2	TRBV9	NA	NA	CASSTRGCGGRWYGYTF	TGTGCCAGCAGCACGAGAGGGTGCGGGGGAAGATGGTATGGCTACACCTTC
TRBJ1-6	TRBV4-2	NA	TRBD1	CASSSYGTGYNSPLHF	TGTGCCAGCAGCTCTTACGGGACAGGATATAATTCACCCCTCCACTTT
TRBJ1-3	TRBV9	NA	TRBD1	CASSSQGGLSGNTIYF	TGTGCCAGCAGCTCACAGGGGGGGCTCTCTGGAAACACCATATATTTT
TRBJ2-5	TRBV18	few	TRBD1	CASSPGQGETQYF	TGTGCCAGCTCACCTGGACAGGGTGAGACCCAGTACTTC
TRBJ2-1	TRBV6-1	NA	NA	CASRQEPDNEQFF	TGTGCCAGCAGACAGGAGCCTGACAATGAGCAGTTCTTC
TRBJ2-3	TRBV7-8	NA	TRBD2	CASSSRGEDTQYF	TGTGCCAGCAGCTCGCGGGGGGAGGATACGCAGTATTTT
TRBJ2-2	TRBV2	NA	TRBD2	CASRGTSNTGELFF	TGTGCCAGCCGCGGGACTAGCAACACCGGGGAGCTGTTTTTT
TRBJ1-4	TRBV29-1	NA	NA	CSVDKHLGGLWANEKLFF	TGCAGCGTTGATAAGCACTTGGGGGGGCTCTGGGCTAATGAAAAACTGTTTTTT
TRBJ2-1	TRBV5-4	NA	NA	CASTNYQGVGAQFF	TGTGCCAGCACCAACTATCAAGGGGTGGGTGCGCAGTTCTTC
TRBJ2-5	TRBV19	NA	NA	CASSILGEETQYF	TGTGCCAGTAGTATTTTGGGCGAAGAGACCCAGTACTTC
TRBJ2-6	TRBV9	NA	NA	CASGQEVAVTGANVLTF	TGTGCCAGCGGCCAGGAAGTGGCTGTGACGGGGGCCAACGTCCTGACTTTC
TRBJ2-2	TRBV5-1	few	NA	CASSLRGGGELFF	TGCGCCAGCAGCTTGAGGGGTGGCGGGGAGCTGTTTTTT
TRBJ2-2	TRBV4-1	NA	TRBD2	CASSPPAPGLAGGTYTGELFF	TGCGCCAGCAGCCCCCCGGCACCGGGACTAGCGGGGGGGACATACACCGGGGAGCTGTTTTTT
TRBJ1-1	TRBV27	NA	NA	CASSLGNRGTAFF	TGTGCCAGCAGTTTAGGAAATAGGGGTACAGCTTTCTTT
TRBJ1-2	TRBV11-2	NA	TRBD1	CASSQLRDRANYGYTF	TGTGCCAGCAGCCAGCTCCGGGACAGAGCTAACTATGGCTACACCTTC
TRBJ2-7	TRBV19	NA	NA	CASSMYGDKYEQYF	TGTGCCAGTAGTATGTATGGGGACAAATACGAGCAGTACTTC
TRBJ2-7	TRBV28	few	TRBD1	CASSGPGTGGLYEQYF	TGTGCCAGCAGTGGGCCCGGGACAGGGGGCTTGTACGAGCAGTACTTC
TRBJ2-7	TRBV7-2	NA	NA	CASSLNFYEQYF	TGTGCCAGCAGCTTAAACTTCTACGAGCAGTACTTC
TRBJ1-1	TRBV10-3	once	NA	CAISEGGGTEAFF	TGTGCCATCAGTGAGGGGGGGGGCACTGAAGCTTTCTTT
TRBJ1-1	TRBV6-5	hyperexpanded	NA	CASSYQGSTEAFF	TGTGCCAGCAGTTACCAGGGATCCACTGAAGCTTTCTTT
TRBJ1-5	TRBV30	NA	NA	CAWGRANQPQHF	TGTGCCTGGGGCAGGGCCAATCAGCCCCAGCATTTT
TRBJ1-2	TRBV7-2	NA	NA	CASSKNRFEGGYTF	TGTGCCAGCAGCAAAAATAGATTCGAGGGAGGCTACACCTTC
TRBJ2-3	TRBV6-4	NA	NA	CATSDSSGADTQYF	TGTGCCACCTCGGACTCCTCAGGGGCAGATACGCAGTATTTT
TRBJ1-2	TRBV6-6	few	NA	CASSYADTNYGYTF	TGTGCCAGCAGTTATGCTGACACTAACTATGGCTACACCTTC
TRBJ2-1	TRBV19	NA	TRBD1	CASSTYRGRDEQFF	TGTGCCAGTAGTACGTACAGGGGGCGTGATGAGCAGTTCTTC
TRBJ2-7	TRBV29-1	once	NA	CSVATSLTYEQYF	TGCAGCGTTGCCACCTCACTTACCTACGAGCAGTACTTC
TRBJ1-5	TRBV10-3	NA	NA	CAISDQGGNQPQHF	TGTGCCATCAGTGACCAGGGCGGAAATCAGCCCCAGCATTTT
TRBJ2-5	TRBV4-2	NA	TRBD2	CASSQGAGGGETQYF	TGTGCCAGCAGCCAAGGAGCGGGGGGAGGAGAGACCCAGTACTTC
TRBJ1-6	TRBV2	NA	NA	CASSAASGNSPLHF	TGTGCCAGCAGTGCGGCATCGGGGAATTCACCCCTCCACTTT
TRBJ1-5	TRBV2	NA	NA	CASSERQKNQPQHF	TGTGCCAGCAGTGAGAGACAGAAGAATCAGCCCCAGCATTTT
TRBJ1-2	TRBV28	NA	NA	CASSLSLPGDYGYTF	TGTGCCAGCAGTTTAAGTCTCCCAGGGGACTATGGCTACACCTTC
TRBJ1-5	TRBV7-9	NA	TRBD1	CASSYGTGEQPQHF	TGTGCCAGCAGCTACGGGACAGGGGAACAGCCCCAGCATTTT